This is a list of T cell receptor beta chains from one sample in a study of neurological immune-mediated disorders. TCRdb recomputed calls from the 5' RACE reads with MiXCR, one row per CDR3 protein. The sample comprises tens of thousands of distinct CDR3 sequences, roughly 18% of which are singletons, and 15% to 19% rests with the top ten. Sequencing was performed on PBMCs. The receptors come from a woman in her forties in good health. CDR3s include the opening cysteine and the closing phenylalanine or tryptophan. A D gene is named only where the DNA matches it firmly. Size is omitted from some rows. Given values are once, few, many or a class for expanded clones.

v_gene	abundance	d_gene	j_gene	CDR3nt	CDR3aa
TRBV12-3/TRBV12-4	many	-	TRBJ2-3	TGTGCCAGCAGTTTAGGAGGCGATACGCAGTATTTT	CASSLGGDTQYF
TRBV6-2/TRBV6-3	many	TRBD2	TRBJ2-7	TGTGCCAGCAGAGAGGGGACTAGCAGTCACGAGCAGTACTTC	CASREGTSSHEQYF
TRBV20-1	many	-	TRBJ2-5	TGCAGTGCCCCCCGACAGGGAGGGAGGGAGACCCAGTACTTC	CSAPRQGGRETQYF
TRBV9	few	TRBD2	TRBJ2-1	TGTGCCAGCAGCGTAGCTGGGGGTGAGACTAGCGGCAGGAATGAGCAGTTCTTC	CASSVAGGETSGRNEQFF
TRBV4-3	-	TRBD2	TRBJ2-7	TGCTCCAGCAGCCAAGGCGGGGGGCACCACGAGCAGTACTTC	CSSSQGGGHHEQYF
TRBV6-6	many	TRBD1	TRBJ1-5	TGTGCCAGCAGTTATTCCGGACAGGGGGTTAATCAGCCCCAGCATTTT	CASSYSGQGVNQPQHF
TRBV7-9	many	TRBD1	TRBJ2-3	TGTGCCAGCAGCCCCGGACAGGGGGGACCTTATACGCAGTATTTT	CASSPGQGGPYTQYF
TRBV5-5	few	-	TRBJ2-3	TGTGCCAGCAGCTTTGAAACGGAAGATACGCAGTATTTT	CASSFETEDTQYF
TRBV6-5	many	-	TRBJ2-3	TGTGCCAGCAGTTCGACTCGGACGGAGCCAGATACGCAGTATTTT	CASSSTRTEPDTQYF
TRBV27	many	-	TRBJ1-3	TGTGCCAGCAGTTTATCGACAGCTGGAAACACCATATATTTT	CASSLSTAGNTIYF
TRBV27	once	TRBD1	TRBJ2-7	TGTGCCAGCAGTTTAGACCGGGACAGGGCCGAGCAGTACTTC	CASSLDRDRAEQYF
TRBV24-1	-	-	TRBJ2-1	TGTGCCACCAGTGACCCGGGGACTGGGCACAATGAGCAGTTCTTC	CATSDPGTGHNEQFF
TRBV4-1	many	-	TRBJ1-6	TGCGCCAGCAGCCAGACCGGACAGTCCTCGAGCTCCTATAATTCACCCCTCCACTTT	CASSQTGQSSSSYNSPLHF
TRBV4-1	many	-	TRBJ2-3	TGCGCCAGCAGCCTTACTAGATTGTCAGATACGCAGTATTTT	CASSLTRLSDTQYF
TRBV27	many	-	TRBJ2-3	TGTGCCAGCAGTTTTTCCAGCGAAAGCACAGATACGCAGTATTTT	CASSFSSESTDTQYF
TRBV7-8	many	TRBD2	TRBJ2-3	TGTGCCAGCAGCTCCACTAGCGGCACAGATACGCAGTATTTT	CASSSTSGTDTQYF
TRBV4-3	many	TRBD1	TRBJ1-2	TGCGCCAGCAGCTATTCATCGGGACAGGGGAGAGTGTTAGGAGGCTACACCTTC	CASSYSSGQGRVLGGYTF
TRBV7-2	many	-	TRBJ1-3	TGTGCCAGCAGCCCAGTTCCCCACCATGGAAACACCATATATTTT	CASSPVPHHGNTIYF
TRBV5-1	many	TRBD1	TRBJ2-2	TGCGCCAGCAGCCCCCGACAGGGGGACAACACCGGGGAGCTGTTTTTT	CASSPRQGDNTGELFF
TRBV5-1	-	-	TRBJ1-1	TGCGCCAGCAGCTTTTCCAGGGGGAACACTGAAGCTTTCTTT	CASSFSRGNTEAFF
TRBV4-2	many	-	TRBJ2-3	TGTGCCAGCACAGATTTGCAAGGTACGCAGTATTTT	CASTDLQGTQYF
TRBV4-1	many	-	TRBJ1-1	TGCGCCAGCAGCCAAGATCTAATAGGGGAAGCTTTCTTT	CASSQDLIGEAFF
TRBV12-3/TRBV12-4	many	-	TRBJ1-1	TGTGCCAGCGCCGCCCGAAGGGACACTGAAGCTTTCTTT	CASAARRDTEAFF
TRBV19	many	-	TRBJ1-3	TGTGCCAGTAGTATATCAACAGGGTTATCTGGAAACACCATATATTTT	CASSISTGLSGNTIYF
TRBV4-3	many	-	TRBJ2-1	TGCGCCAGCAGCCAAGAAACTCCGGGGGCGCAGTTCTTC	CASSQETPGAQFF
TRBV5-1	many	-	TRBJ1-1	TGCGCCAGCAGCACCCATCTGACAGAGAACACTGAAGCTTTCTTT	CASSTHLTENTEAFF
TRBV5-6	many	TRBD1	TRBJ1-1	TGTGCCAGCAGCTTAGGACAGGGAGTAGGTGGCGCTGAAGCTTTCTTT	CASSLGQGVGGAEAFF
TRBV5-1	many	-	TRBJ2-3	TGCGCCAGCAGGCCTAGCACAGATACGCAGTATTTT	CASRPSTDTQYF
TRBV6-5	many	-	TRBJ1-1	TGTGCCAGCACTCCTAAGCGGCAGGGCAAGACTGAAGCTTTCTTT	CASTPKRQGKTEAFF
TRBV20-1	-	-	TRBJ1-1	TGCAGTGCTAGACAGGCACCCGGGAAGAACTTTGCCACTGAAGCTTTCTTT	CSARQAPGKNFATEAFF
TRBV20-1	many	TRBD2	TRBJ2-5	TGCAGTAGCGGGGGTCAAGAGACCCAGTACTTC	CSSGGQETQYF
TRBV20-1	-	-	TRBJ2-3	TGCAGTACGGCGGACATTACGAGCACAGATACGCAGTATTTT	CSTADITSTDTQYF
TRBV25-1	many	TRBD1	TRBJ1-2	TGTGCCAGCAAAGGACAGGGGCTAAACTATGGCTACACCTTC	CASKGQGLNYGYTF
TRBV7-6	many	-	TRBJ1-6	TGTGCCAGCAGCTTTGGCCAGGACAATTCACCCCTCCACTTT	CASSFGQDNSPLHF
TRBV5-1	many	TRBD2	TRBJ2-1	TGCGCCAGCAGCTTGCTCTCTAGCGGGGGTTACAATGAGCAGTTCTTC	CASSLLSSGGYNEQFF
TRBV10-3	many	TRBD1	TRBJ2-7	TGTGCCATACGGACAGGGTCGGGCTCCTACGAGCAGTACTTC	CAIRTGSGSYEQYF
TRBV27	many	-	TRBJ1-5	TGTGCCAGCAGTTTTCGGTCAGGGCCCCAGCATTTT	CASSFRSGPQHF
TRBV15	many	-	TRBJ1-2	TGTGCCACCAGCAGAGATGGGGGCACTGGCTACACCTTC	CATSRDGGTGYTF
TRBV20-1	many	TRBD2	TRBJ2-3	TGCAGTGCTAGTACGGCGGGGGTGACCACCGCAGATACGCAGTATTTT	CSASTAGVTTADTQYF
TRBV6-1	many	TRBD2	TRBJ2-5	TGTGCCAGCAGTGAAGCGGGGCTAGCGGTTGGGGGAGAGACCCAGTACTTC	CASSEAGLAVGGETQYF
TRBV2	many	-	TRBJ1-5	TGTGCCAGCAGCAGCTTATTGACTAGCAATCAGCCCCAGCATTTT	CASSSLLTSNQPQHF
TRBV11-2	-	TRBD2	TRBJ2-1	TGTGCTAGCAGCGCAACTAGCGGGGGGGTTTACAATGAGCAGTTCTTC	CASSATSGGVYNEQFF
TRBV10-3	many	-	TRBJ1-1	TGTGCCACCCGGGCTTGGTCCGAGTTGAACACTGAAGCTTTCTTT	CATRAWSELNTEAFF
TRBV5-1	many	TRBD2	TRBJ2-1	TGCGCCAGCAGGAGCGGCGGGGGGGCGAACAATGAGCAGTTCTTC	CASRSGGGANNEQFF
TRBV7-9	many	-	TRBJ1-1	TGTGCCAGCAGCTTAGGCGGAGGCACTGAAGCTTTCTTT	CASSLGGGTEAFF
TRBV18	many	TRBD1	TRBJ1-3	TGTGCCAGCTCACCAACCAGACAGGGGAGTGGAAACACCATATATTTT	CASSPTRQGSGNTIYF
TRBV7-3	many	TRBD1	TRBJ2-7	TGTGCCAGCAGCGCAGGACAGGGGGCCGCCTACGAGCAGTACTTC	CASSAGQGAAYEQYF
TRBV4-2	many	-	TRBJ2-3	TGTGCCAGCAGCCCGCGGGGGCTCCAGAGCACAGATACGCAGTATTTT	CASSPRGLQSTDTQYF
TRBV18	many	-	TRBJ1-5	TGTGCCAGCTCACCAGGGAGGGCTAATCAGCCCCAGCATTTT	CASSPGRANQPQHF
TRBV18	-	TRBD1	TRBJ2-2	TGTGCCAGCTCACCCCCGGACAGGACTAACACCGGGGAGCTGTTTTTT	CASSPPDRTNTGELFF
TRBV15	many	-	TRBJ2-2	TGTGCCACCAGCAGAGGCGGCGGTCCCACCGGGGAGCTGTTTTTT	CATSRGGGPTGELFF
TRBV6-5	-	-	TRBJ1-2	TGTGCCAGCAGTTACTCTAGTGGCAGGGAGGACTATGGCTACACCTTC	CASSYSSGREDYGYTF
TRBV21-1	many	-	TRBJ2-1	TGTGCCAGCAGCAAATGCGGTACAGGGAAAATCCTGATCTACAATGAGCAGTTCTTC	CASSKCGTGKILIYNEQFF
TRBV12-3/TRBV12-4	-	-	TRBJ2-3	TGTGCCAGCAGTGGCCCCTCGGGTGGATATATGCAGTATTTT	CASSGPSGGYMQYF
TRBV4-1	many	-	TRBJ2-2	TGCGCCAGCAGCCAGCCCGGATCGGGGACCGGGGAGCTGTTTTTT	CASSQPGSGTGELFF
TRBV27	-	-	TRBJ2-2	TGTGCCAGCAACCAAGGGCGGGGATACACCGGGGAGCTGTTTTTT	CASNQGRGYTGELFF
TRBV30	few	-	TRBJ2-5	TGTGCCTGGAGTGGCTTAGATAACCAAGAGACCCAGTACTTC	CAWSGLDNQETQYF
TRBV20-1	many	-	TRBJ1-1	TGCAGTGCTAGGCCCGGGACGGACACTGAAGCTTTCTTT	CSARPGTDTEAFF
TRBV10-3	-	-	TRBJ1-6	TGTGCCATCAGTGAGTCCCCAGGACTCAATTCACCCCTCCACTTT	CAISESPGLNSPLHF